These T cell receptor beta chains were read from a single sample in a study of spatial heterogeneity in lung cancer. TCRdb reanalysed the 5' RACE reads using MiXCR and keeps one entry per CDR3 protein. The repertoire includes about 82,000 distinct CDR3 sequences, over 10% of them detected once, and around 4.6% sits in the top ten. The sequences come from PBMCs, collected at surgery. These receptors originate from a male donor with early-stage non-small cell lung cancer. Both conserved end residues are part of each CDR3. Fields, in order: clone size, V gene, D gene, J gene, CDR3 DNA, CDR3 protein. The D gene is left open where the match is weak. Size values are once, few and many counts, or a class for expanded clones, and some rows have none.

size: few
V: TRBV20-1
D: NA
J: TRBJ1-1
DNA: TGCAGTGCTAGAAAGCAGGGAAATGTCACTGAAGCTTTCTTT
CDR3: CSARKQGNVTEAFF

size: few
V: TRBV7-9
D: NA
J: TRBJ2-3
DNA: TGTGCCAGCAGCTTAGGCGGGCCCACAGATACGCAGTATTTT
CDR3: CASSLGGPTDTQYF

size: NA
V: TRBV20-1
D: NA
J: TRBJ1-2
DNA: TGCAGTGCTAGAGAACGGGCCCAAGCTAACTATGGCTACACCTTC
CDR3: CSARERAQANYGYTF

size: NA
V: TRBV7-2
D: NA
J: TRBJ2-7
DNA: TGTGCCAGCAGCACCGACCCCCTGGGGGAGCAGTACTTC
CDR3: CASSTDPLGEQYF

size: few
V: TRBV5-1
D: TRBD1
J: TRBJ2-7
DNA: TGCGCCAGCAGAGGTCAGGGGGCCAGCGAGCAGTACTTC
CDR3: CASRGQGASEQYF

size: NA
V: TRBV12-3/TRBV12-4
D: NA
J: TRBJ2-5
DNA: TGTGCCAGCAGACCCAGGGACCGAGAGACCCAGTACTTC
CDR3: CASRPRDRETQYF

size: NA
V: TRBV6-1
D: TRBD1
J: TRBJ1-5
DNA: TGTGCCAGCAGTGGACTAGGGACAGGGGGCAATCAGCCCCAGCATTTT
CDR3: CASSGLGTGGNQPQHF

size: many
V: TRBV12-5
D: NA
J: TRBJ1-3
DNA: TGTGCTAGTGGTCGCCCGGGATCCGTCTCTGGAAACACCATATATTTT
CDR3: CASGRPGSVSGNTIYF

size: NA
V: TRBV5-4
D: NA
J: TRBJ2-3
DNA: TGTGCCAGCAGCTTGGAGTCCACAGCCACAGATACGCAGTATTTT
CDR3: CASSLESTATDTQYF

size: NA
V: TRBV5-1
D: NA
J: TRBJ2-5
DNA: TGCGCCAGCAGCTTGGCCGGGGCAGAGACCCAGTACTTC
CDR3: CASSLAGAETQYF

size: many
V: TRBV2
D: NA
J: TRBJ2-1
DNA: TGTGCCAGCAGTGAAGCGCTTAGGACCGGGTCCTACAATGAGCAGTTCTTC
CDR3: CASSEALRTGSYNEQFF

size: NA
V: TRBV7-2
D: NA
J: TRBJ1-3
DNA: TGTGCCAGCAGCTTCAGTCCAGGCTCTGGAAACACCATATATTTT
CDR3: CASSFSPGSGNTIYF

size: few
V: TRBV29-1
D: TRBD2
J: TRBJ2-7
DNA: TGCAGCGTGGGGACTAGCGAAAACTACGAGCAGTACTTC
CDR3: CSVGTSENYEQYF

size: few
V: TRBV30
D: NA
J: TRBJ1-1
DNA: TGTGCCTGGAGACCCGCAAGGGAAACTGAAGCTTTCTTT
CDR3: CAWRPARETEAFF

size: NA
V: TRBV9
D: TRBD1
J: TRBJ2-7
DNA: TGTGCCAGCAGCCCTCCGGGACAGGGGCAAGGGGAGCAGTACTTC
CDR3: CASSPPGQGQGEQYF

size: NA
V: TRBV3-1
D: TRBD1
J: TRBJ1-5
DNA: TGTGCCAGCAGCCTGGGGCCGGGGACAGGTCTCGTGCAGCCCCAGCATTTT
CDR3: CASSLGPGTGLVQPQHF

size: many
V: TRBV12-3/TRBV12-4
D: NA
J: TRBJ2-2
DNA: TGTGCCAGCAGTTTTGGGAACACCGGGGAGCTGTTTTTT
CDR3: CASSFGNTGELFF

size: NA
V: TRBV7-9
D: TRBD1
J: TRBJ2-5
DNA: TGTGCCAGCAGCTTGTCTGGACAGGGGGGATTGGAGACCCAGTACTTC
CDR3: CASSLSGQGGLETQYF

size: few
V: TRBV7-9
D: TRBD1
J: TRBJ2-7
DNA: TGTGCCAGCAGCTCGCCGGGACAGGGAAACTACGAGCAGTACTTC
CDR3: CASSSPGQGNYEQYF

size: NA
V: TRBV5-1
D: NA
J: TRBJ1-1
DNA: TGCGCCAGCAGCTTGGAAGAGAAAGCTGAAGCTTTCTTT
CDR3: CASSLEEKAEAFF

size: NA
V: TRBV28
D: TRBD1
J: TRBJ1-1
DNA: TGTGCCAGCACCCAACAGGGGACCGGTGGCACTGAAGCTTTCTTT
CDR3: CASTQQGTGGTEAFF

size: NA
V: TRBV30
D: NA
J: TRBJ1-2
DNA: TGTGCCTGGATCGGTCTAAGCGGCTATGGCTACACCTTC
CDR3: CAWIGLSGYGYTF

size: NA
V: TRBV6-6
D: NA
J: TRBJ2-3
DNA: TGTGCCAGCAGTTACTCGGGTCAGAACCCCACCACAGATACGCAGTATTTT
CDR3: CASSYSGQNPTTDTQYF

size: NA
V: TRBV12-3/TRBV12-4
D: NA
J: TRBJ1-3
DNA: TGTGCCAGCAGTTTGGGCAGGGCTGGAAACACCATATATTTT
CDR3: CASSLGRAGNTIYF

size: NA
V: TRBV4-1
D: NA
J: TRBJ2-1
DNA: TGCGCCAGCAGCCAAGAGGGGCAGGGCTACAATGAGCAGTTCTTC
CDR3: CASSQEGQGYNEQFF

size: few
V: TRBV24-1
D: NA
J: TRBJ1-5
DNA: TGTGCCACCAGTGTTTCCAATCAGCCCCAGCATTTT
CDR3: CATSVSNQPQHF

size: NA
V: TRBV4-1
D: NA
J: TRBJ2-2
DNA: TGCGCCAGCAGCCAAGCGACAGGTGGGGGGGAGCTGTTTTTT
CDR3: CASSQATGGGELFF

size: NA
V: TRBV12-3/TRBV12-4
D: TRBD1
J: TRBJ2-3
DNA: TGTGCCAGCAGTTTTGTCCTGGACAGGGAAGATACGCAGTATTTT
CDR3: CASSFVLDREDTQYF

size: few
V: TRBV4-1
D: NA
J: TRBJ1-6
DNA: TGCGCCAGCAGCCAAGTCCGGGACTGGAATTCACCCCTCCACTTT
CDR3: CASSQVRDWNSPLHF

size: NA
V: TRBV7-3
D: NA
J: TRBJ2-6
DNA: TGTGCCAGCAGCGGCGGACAGAGTACCTCTGGGGCCAACGTCCTGACTTTC
CDR3: CASSGGQSTSGANVLTF

size: NA
V: TRBV12-3/TRBV12-4
D: NA
J: TRBJ1-1
DNA: TGTGCCAGCAGTGCTAGTCAAGCTTTCTTT
CDR3: CASSASQAFF

size: NA
V: TRBV19
D: NA
J: TRBJ2-2
DNA: TGTGCCAGTAGTATCAGGGGGGCGGCCACCGGGGAGCTGTTTTTT
CDR3: CASSIRGAATGELFF

size: many
V: TRBV11-2
D: NA
J: TRBJ1-1
DNA: TGTGCCAGCAGCTTGGGGGGCGTTGGAGAAGCTTTCTTT
CDR3: CASSLGGVGEAFF

size: few
V: TRBV5-1
D: TRBD2
J: TRBJ2-2
DNA: TGCGCCAGCAGCCTGATAGCGGGAGTGAGCTCCGGGGAGCTGTTTTTT
CDR3: CASSLIAGVSSGELFF

size: NA
V: TRBV11-1
D: NA
J: TRBJ1-1
DNA: TGTGCCAGCAGCTGGAATAGGGGGGCGAGGAACACTGAAGCTTTCTTT
CDR3: CASSWNRGARNTEAFF

size: many
V: TRBV27
D: TRBD1
J: TRBJ1-2
DNA: TGTGCCAGCGCCGCGACAGGGGTCTATGGCTACACCTTC
CDR3: CASAATGVYGYTF

size: NA
V: TRBV14
D: TRBD2
J: TRBJ2-3
DNA: TGTGCCAGCAGCCAAGTAGCGGGGATGAATACGCAGTATTTT
CDR3: CASSQVAGMNTQYF

size: NA
V: TRBV9
D: TRBD1
J: TRBJ2-4
DNA: TGTGCCAGCAGCGAGGGTCCAGGGGGCCAGGGCAAAAACATTCAGTACTTC
CDR3: CASSEGPGGQGKNIQYF

size: many
V: TRBV7-3
D: NA
J: TRBJ1-2
DNA: TGTGCCAGCGGGCGAATTGAGTATGGCTACACCTTC
CDR3: CASGRIEYGYTF

size: few
V: TRBV29-1
D: TRBD1
J: TRBJ1-2
DNA: TGCAGCGTCGGGACAGGGCCTAACTATGGCTACACCTTC
CDR3: CSVGTGPNYGYTF

size: many
V: TRBV30
D: TRBD1
J: TRBJ2-2
DNA: TGTGCCTGGGGACAGGGGAACACCGGGGAGCTGTTTTTT
CDR3: CAWGQGNTGELFF

size: NA
V: TRBV9
D: TRBD1
J: TRBJ1-2
DNA: TGTGCCAGCAGCGTCCGGGACAGGGATCTTGGGGATGGCTACACCTTC
CDR3: CASSVRDRDLGDGYTF

size: few
V: TRBV25-1
D: NA
J: TRBJ2-1
DNA: TGTGCCAGCAGTGAATTAGGGCAAGCCTACAATGAGCAGTTCTTC
CDR3: CASSELGQAYNEQFF

size: NA
V: TRBV29-1
D: NA
J: TRBJ2-2
DNA: TGCAGCATGCTACGAACCGGGGAGCTGTTTTTT
CDR3: CSMLRTGELFF